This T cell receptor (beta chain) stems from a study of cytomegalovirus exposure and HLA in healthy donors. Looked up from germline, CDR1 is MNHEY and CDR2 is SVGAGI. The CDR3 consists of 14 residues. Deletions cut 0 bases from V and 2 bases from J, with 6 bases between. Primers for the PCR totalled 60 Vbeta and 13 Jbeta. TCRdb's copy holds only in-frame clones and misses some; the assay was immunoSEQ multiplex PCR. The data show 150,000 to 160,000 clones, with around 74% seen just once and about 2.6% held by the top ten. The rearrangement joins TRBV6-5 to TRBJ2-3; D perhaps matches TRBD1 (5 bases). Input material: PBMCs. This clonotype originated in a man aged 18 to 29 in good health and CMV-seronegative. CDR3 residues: CASSYSGATDTQYF. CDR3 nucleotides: TGTGCCAGCAGTTACTCAGGGGCCACAGATACGCAGTATTTT.